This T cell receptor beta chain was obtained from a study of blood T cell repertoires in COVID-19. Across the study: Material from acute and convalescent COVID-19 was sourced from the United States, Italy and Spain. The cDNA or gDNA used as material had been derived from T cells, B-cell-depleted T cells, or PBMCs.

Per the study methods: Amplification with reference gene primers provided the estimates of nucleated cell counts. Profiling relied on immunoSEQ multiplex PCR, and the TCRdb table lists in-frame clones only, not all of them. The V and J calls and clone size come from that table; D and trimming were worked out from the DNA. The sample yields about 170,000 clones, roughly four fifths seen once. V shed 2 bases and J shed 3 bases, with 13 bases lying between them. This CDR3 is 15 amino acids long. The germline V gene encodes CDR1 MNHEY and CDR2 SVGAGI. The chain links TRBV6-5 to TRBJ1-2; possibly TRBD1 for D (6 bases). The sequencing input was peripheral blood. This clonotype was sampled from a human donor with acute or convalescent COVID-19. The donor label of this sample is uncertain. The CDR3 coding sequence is TGTGCCAGCAGTTACGGACAGCCCCAAGACTATGGCTACACCTTC. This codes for CASSYGQPQDYGYTF.